Sequencing of this T cell receptor (beta chain) was carried out in a study of a mutant IDH1 vaccine in newly diagnosed glioma. Study in general: The treated group averaged 40.4 years old and was roughly 60% male, about 40% female. Patients' prior therapy spanned radiotherapy, temozolomide, or both; most underwent both.

V was pared by 8 bases and J by 10 bases, with 5 bases of the junction left unmatched. This CDR3 region has 11 residues. Germline V gene data show CDR1 as SNHLY and CDR2 as FYNNEI. Documented time point: week 35, safety follow-up. The investigators gave 300 ug of mutant IDH1 20-mer peptide in each vaccine dose, together with topical imiquimod. The assay was immunoSEQ multiplex PCR, and TCRdb's table has in-frame clones only and misses some. Among under 35,000 clones listed, 65% to 80% were seen once. To note about this clone: What it binds is not known.

The chain combines TRBV2 with TRBJ2-1, with 7 bases that match TRBD1. The sequence was collected from a man aged 50 or older with glioma. The sample was PBMCs, taken from a glioma patient whose treatment included an IDH1 peptide vaccine. The CDR3 region is CASLGGGEQFF. Here the CDR3 DNA reads TGTGCCAGCTTAGGGGGCGGAGAGCAGTTCTTC. Based on the CDR3 plus reference TRBV2 and TRBJ2-1, the full variable domain is EPEVTQTPSHQVTQMGQEVILRCVPISNHLYFYWYRQILGQKVEFLVSFYNNEISEKSEIFDDQFSVERPDGSNFTLKIRSTKLEDSAMYFCASLGGGEQFFGPGTRLTVL.